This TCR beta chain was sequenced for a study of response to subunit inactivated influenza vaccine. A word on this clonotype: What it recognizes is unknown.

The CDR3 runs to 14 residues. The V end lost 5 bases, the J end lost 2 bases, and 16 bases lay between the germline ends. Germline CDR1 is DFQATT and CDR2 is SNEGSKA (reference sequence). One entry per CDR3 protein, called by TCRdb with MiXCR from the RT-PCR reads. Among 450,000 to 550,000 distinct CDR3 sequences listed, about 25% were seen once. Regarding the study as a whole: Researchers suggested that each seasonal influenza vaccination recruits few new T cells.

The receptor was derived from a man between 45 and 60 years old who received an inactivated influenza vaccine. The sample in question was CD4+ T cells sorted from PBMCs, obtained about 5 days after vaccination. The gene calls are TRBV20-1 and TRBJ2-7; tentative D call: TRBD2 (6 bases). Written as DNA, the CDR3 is TGCAGTGCTCTTCCCGGGACGGGAGCCTACGAGCAGTACTTC. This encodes CSALPGTGAYEQYF.